This paragraph reports one T cell receptor (beta chain). MiXCR was run by TCRdb on the RACE reads, yielding one entry per CDR3 protein. The top ten clones hold 9.5% to 10% of a sample with approximately 50,000 distinct CDR3 sequences, roughly 9% of them seen once. As for time point: pre-sensitization, week 0. The treatment denotes: therapeutic diphenylcyclopropenone sensitization with weekly scalp DPC. The total RNA was obtained from whole blood that was not fractionated. Non-pregnant alopecia patients aged 18 to 70, suitable for DPC therapy. These data belong to a study of human T cells and chemical hapten exposure. Trimming took 10 bases from V and 3 from J, leaving 19 bases between them. The CDR3 consists of 15 residues. Germline V gene lookup returns CDR1 LNHDA and CDR2 SQIVND (reference sequence).

Sequenced here: whole blood, sampled in connection with sensitization to the hapten diphenylcyclopropenone (DPC). The chain combines TRBV19 with TRBJ2-1; perhaps TRBD2 as D (6 bases). The clonotype comes from a woman in her 30s with alopecia areata. Some clones in this sample may be carry-over from other donors' samples. CDR3 nucleotides: TGTGCCACCCACCCCCGGGGGTCGAGCTACAATGAGCAGTTCTTC. It specifies CATHPRGSSYNEQFF.